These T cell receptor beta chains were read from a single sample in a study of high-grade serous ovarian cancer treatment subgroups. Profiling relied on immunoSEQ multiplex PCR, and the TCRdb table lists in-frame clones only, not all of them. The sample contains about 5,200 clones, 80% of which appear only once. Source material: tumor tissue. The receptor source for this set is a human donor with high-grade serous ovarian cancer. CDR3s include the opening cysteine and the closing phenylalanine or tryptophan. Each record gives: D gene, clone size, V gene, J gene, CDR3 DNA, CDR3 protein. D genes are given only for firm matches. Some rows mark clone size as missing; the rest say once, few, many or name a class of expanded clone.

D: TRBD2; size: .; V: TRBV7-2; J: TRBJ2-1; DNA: TGTGCCAGCAGCATACTAGCGGAGGTCTACAATGAGCAGTTCTTC; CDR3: CASSILAEVYNEQFF
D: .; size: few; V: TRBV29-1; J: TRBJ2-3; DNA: TGCAGCGTTGCCTCCACAGATACGCAGTATTTT; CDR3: CSVASTDTQYF
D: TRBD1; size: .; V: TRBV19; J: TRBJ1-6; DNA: TGTGCCAGTAGTATGAGAACAGGGGAGACGCCCCTCCACTTT; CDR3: CASSMRTGETPLHF
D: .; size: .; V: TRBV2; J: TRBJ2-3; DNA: TGTGCCAGCACGGCTAGCGCGGTGGATCGCACAGATACGCAGTATTTT; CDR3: CASTASAVDRTDTQYF
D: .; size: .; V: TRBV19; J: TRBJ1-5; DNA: TGTGCCAGCAGAGGCGGTAACCAGCCCCAGCATTTT; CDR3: CASRGGNQPQHF
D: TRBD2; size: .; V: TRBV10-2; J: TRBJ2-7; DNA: TGCGCCAGCAGAAAAGCGGGGGGGACCTACGAGCAGTACTTC; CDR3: CASRKAGGTYEQYF
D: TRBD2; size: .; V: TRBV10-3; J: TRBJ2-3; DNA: TGTGCCATCAGTGCGGCTAGCGGGGTGCAAACTAGCACAGATACGCAGTATTTT; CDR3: CAISAASGVQTSTDTQYF
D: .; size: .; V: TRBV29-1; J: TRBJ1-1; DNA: TGCAGCGCGATGTCCCAGAACACTGAAGCTTTCTTT; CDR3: CSAMSQNTEAFF
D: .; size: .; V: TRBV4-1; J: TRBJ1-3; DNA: TGCGCCAGCAGCCATCTCGGACAAGGAAACACCATATATTTT; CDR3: CASSHLGQGNTIYF
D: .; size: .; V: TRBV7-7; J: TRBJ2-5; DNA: TGTGCCAGCAGCTTCACAGTCCAAGAGACCCAGTACTTC; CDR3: CASSFTVQETQYF
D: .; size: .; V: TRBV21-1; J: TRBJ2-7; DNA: TGTGCCAGCAGCAAAGAGGGACATTTATCCTACGAGCAGTACTTC; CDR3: CASSKEGHLSYEQYF
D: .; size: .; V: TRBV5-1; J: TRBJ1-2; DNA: TGCGCCAGCAGCCAGACGGCCGATACAAACTATGGCTACACCTTC; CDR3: CASSQTADTNYGYTF
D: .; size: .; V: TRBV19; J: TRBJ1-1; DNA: TGTGCCAGTAGTAGTCGGTCGGCAGGGAACACTGAAGCTTTCTTT; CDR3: CASSSRSAGNTEAFF
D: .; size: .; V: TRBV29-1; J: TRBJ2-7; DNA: TGCAGCGTTTATCTCCCAGAATCCGCCTACGAGCAGTACTTC; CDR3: CSVYLPESAYEQYF
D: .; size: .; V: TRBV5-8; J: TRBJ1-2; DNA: TGTGCCAGCAGCCGCGGACAGTTGATAGCTAACTATGGCTACACCTTC; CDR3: CASSRGQLIANYGYTF